This TCR beta chain was found in a study of cytomegalovirus exposure and HLA in healthy donors. The CDR3 has 13 amino acids. CDR1 is MNHEY and CDR2 is SVGAGI in the germline V gene. V was shortened by 6 bases and J by 2 bases, with 11 bases between the two germline ends. The PCR made use of 60 Vbeta and 13 Jbeta primers. Some clones are missing from TCRdb's copy, which holds only in-frame ones; the method was immunoSEQ multiplex PCR. The profile shows 110,000 to 150,000 clones, roughly 81% of them singletons. This clone was detected only a few times. What was sequenced was PBMCs. The rearrangement links TRBV6-5 to TRBJ2-7; TRBD2 might be the D (6 bases). The sequence came from a female donor in good health and CMV-seronegative. The CDR3 DNA reads as TGTGCCAGCAGCGGAGGGGACGCCTACGAGCAGTACTTC. It translates to CASSGGDAYEQYF.